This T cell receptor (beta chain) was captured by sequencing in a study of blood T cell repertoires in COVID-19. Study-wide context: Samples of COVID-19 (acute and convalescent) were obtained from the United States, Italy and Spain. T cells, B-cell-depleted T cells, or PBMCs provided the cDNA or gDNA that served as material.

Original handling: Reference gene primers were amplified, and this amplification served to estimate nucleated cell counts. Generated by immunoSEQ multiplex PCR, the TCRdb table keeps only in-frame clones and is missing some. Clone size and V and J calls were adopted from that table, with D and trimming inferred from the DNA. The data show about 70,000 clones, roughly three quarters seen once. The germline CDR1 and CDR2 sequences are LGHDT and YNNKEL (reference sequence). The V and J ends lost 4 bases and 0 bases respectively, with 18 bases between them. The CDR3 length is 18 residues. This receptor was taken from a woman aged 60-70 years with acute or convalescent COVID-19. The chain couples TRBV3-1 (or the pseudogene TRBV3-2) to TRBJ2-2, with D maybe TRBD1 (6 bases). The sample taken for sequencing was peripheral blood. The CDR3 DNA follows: TGTGCCAGCAGCCGAGAAGGAACAGGGACGGCGAACACCGGGGAGCTGTTTTTT. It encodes CASSREGTGTANTGELFF.